These 29 T cell receptor beta chains were sequenced from one sample in a study of vaccination effects on CD4 cells after COVID-19. Sequencing in the ViraFEST assay came after antigen-specific CD4+ T cells had been expanded with viral peptide pools, which were used to stimulate PBMC. Investigators separated out CD4+ T cells once 10 days of culture had passed. Profiled with immunoSEQ multiplex PCR; TCRdb holds only in-frame clones, not every one. The sample carries under 80,000 clones, roughly 74% recorded once. No antigens are known for them. This specimen consisted of CD4+ T cells from PBMCs cultured with HCoV-229E spike peptides, obtained before COVID-19 vaccination. The receptors come from a human donor who received a COVID-19 vaccine.

The chain couples TRBV14 to TRBJ1-1; 8 nucleotides align to TRBD1. In germline, CDR1 is SGHDN, CDR2 FVKESK. The trim removed 1 base at V and 3 bases at J, leaving 1 base unmatched. The CDR3 is made up of 14 amino acids. CDR3 sequence (DNA): TGTGCCAGCAGCCAAGCAGGGGGCTACACTGAAGCTTTCTTT. Translated: CASSQAGGYTEAFF.

The chain combines TRBV9 with TRBJ2-3; D remains unclear. The CDR3 has 14 amino acids. CDR1 and CDR2 from the germline V gene are SGDLS and YYNGEE. V dropped 3 bases and J dropped 0 bases, with 8 bases sitting between them. The CDR3 loop reads CASSALSSTDTQYF. In DNA form, the CDR3 reads TGTGCCAGCAGCGCCCTTTCTAGCACAGATACGCAGTATTTT.

This sequence joins TRBV12-3 or TRBV12-4 and TRBJ2-7, with 8 bases aligning to TRBD1. The CDR3 has 13 amino acids. Trimming took 1 base from V and 9 from J; bases not matched to a gene: 5. The CDR3 bases are TGTGCCAGCAGTTTAGGCAGGGGGCGACGGCAGTACGTC. Translation gives CASSLGRGRRQYV.

V and J are TRBV5-1 and TRBJ1-4; 8 positions agree with TRBD1. Trimming cost V 4 bases and J 8 bases; bases outside gene matches: 7. The germline V gene encodes CDR1 SGHRS and CDR2 YFSETQ. This CDR3 has 14 residues. The CDR3 DNA reads TGCGCCAGCAGCAACGGACAGGGTTCCGAAAAACTGTTTTTT. Translated, it gives CASSNGQGSEKLFF.

V and J are TRBV30 and TRBJ1-5; D is unresolved. CDR3 length: 14 amino acids. The ends were cut back, 1 base at V and 4 bases at J, with 11 bases in the middle. Per germline, CDR1 GTSNPN and CDR2 SVGIG (reference sequence). This chain's CDR3 is CAWSDVSWNQPQHF. The CDR3 nucleotides are TGTGCCTGGAGTGACGTCTCTTGGAATCAGCCCCAGCATTTT.

The chain recombines TRBV6-6 with TRBJ1-1, with 7 bases aligning to TRBD1. The CDR3 runs to 14 residues. CDR1 is MNHNY and CDR2 is SVGAGI in the germline V gene (reference sequence). V lost 8 bases, J lost 1 base, and 7 bases stayed unmatched. The CDR3 region has the DNA TGTGCCAGCCGACAGGGCGGTCAGAACACTGAAGCTTTCTTT. Translation: CASRQGGQNTEAFF.

V gene TRBV18 combines with J gene TRBJ2-1; 10 bases line up with TRBD1. Germline V CDR1 and CDR2: KGHSH, LQKENI. V dropped 3 bases and J dropped 11; count of bases not matched to a gene: 13. The CDR3 consists of 16 residues. This chain's CDR3 is CASSPPRQGATMKQFF. CDR3 nucleotides: TGTGCCAGCTCACCGCCCAGACAGGGGGCTACAATGAAGCAGTTCTTC. Supplemented by reference TRBV18 and TRBJ2-1, the full variable domain reads NAGVMQNPRHLVRRRGQEARLRCSPMKGHSHVYWYRQLPEEGLKFMVYLQKENIIDESGMPKERFSAEFPKEGPSILRIQQVVRGDSAAYFCASSPPRQGATMKQFFGPGTRLTVL.

The chain is built from TRBV20-1 and TRBJ1-1, with D unresolved. V dropped 3 bases and J dropped 8 bases, with 22 bases sitting between them. Germline values: CDR1 DFQATT, CDR2 SNEGSKA (reference sequence). The CDR3 spans 15 residues. In nucleotides, the CDR3 is TGCAGTGCTAGTGATACGAAGGTGGCGGCTGGAGAAGCTTTCTTT. It is translated as CSASDTKVAAGEAFF.

The J gene is TRBJ1-6, the V gene TRBV12-3 or TRBV12-4; D call uncertain. V lost 6 bases and J 13 bases, leaving 16 bases between the germline ends. The CDR3 extends over 13 amino acids. The CDR3 sequence is CASSLMLGLPLHF. The CDR3 DNA sequence: TGTGCCAGCAGCCTCATGCTGGGGTTGCCCCTCCACTTT.

This rearrangement joins TRBV12-3 or TRBV12-4 to TRBJ2-3; unclear D gene. CDR3 length: 13 residues. Trimming removed 7 bases at V and 6 bases at J, with 14 bases between. CDR3 sequence reads: CASTLRYGDTQYF. Written as DNA, the CDR3 is TGTGCCAGCACCCTCCGATATGGTGATACGCAGTATTTT.

This clone was seen more than once but under ten times. J is TRBJ1-3 and V is TRBV4-1; no firm D call. The V and J ends lost 1 base and 3 bases respectively, with 10 bases between them. CDR3 size: 15 residues. Germline V lookup: CDR1 MGHRA, CDR2 YSYEKL. CDR3 sequence (DNA): TGCGCCAGCAGCCAAGTCGCCGGGATTGGAAACACCATATATTTT. This sequence encodes CASSQVAGIGNTIYF.

The count of this clone is one. The DNA for the CDR3 is TGCGCCAGCAGCTCGGGACAGGGGAGGAGAAACACCATATATTTT. Protein: CASSSGQGRRNTIYF. The V gene is TRBV5-1, the J gene TRBJ1-3; 10 bases align to TRBD1. CDR1 and CDR2 from the germline V gene are SGHRS and YFSETQ. The V gene end was trimmed by 3 bases and the J gene end by 5 bases; junction bases not matched to a gene: 5. The CDR3 is 15 amino acids. Drawing the rest from reference TRBV5-1 and TRBJ1-3, the complete variable domain is KAGVTQTPRYLIKTRGQQVTLSCSPISGHRSVSWYQQTPGQGLQFLFEYFSETQRNKGNFPGRFSGRQFSNSRSEMNVSTLELGDSALYLCASSSGQGRRNTIYFGEGSWLTVV.

This clone was recorded only once. V gene TRBV6-6 combines with J gene TRBJ1-5; D is undetermined. From germline, CDR1 is MNHNY and CDR2 SVGAGI (reference sequence). The V end lost 4 bases, the J end lost 4 bases, and 14 bases lay between the germline ends. The CDR3 consists of 15 residues. The CDR3 is CASSLVGVGNQPQHF. The CDR3 nucleotides are TGTGCCAGCAGTTTGGTTGGGGTCGGGAATCAGCCCCAGCATTTT.

The V call is TRBV6-5, the J call TRBJ2-3; D remains ambiguous. Germline V gives CDR1 MNHEY, CDR2 SVGAGI. CDR3 size: 14 residues. The germline V and J ends were trimmed by 2 bases and 2 bases, with 8 bases remaining between them. DNA for the CDR3: TGTGCCAGCAGTTACGACTGGACCACAGATACGCAGTATTTT. Translating it yields CASSYDWTTDTQYF.

In regard to this clone: Additional DNA sequences in this sample encode the identical CDR3. This chain connects TRBV19 to TRBJ2-1, with D possibly TRBD2 on 6 matching bases. V was pared by 6 bases and J by 0 bases, with 9 bases between. This CDR3 has 14 amino acids. Germline-derived CDR1 and CDR2 are LNHDA and SQIVND (reference sequence). CDR3 in DNA: TGTGCCAGTAGCCGGGGGAGCTCCTACAATGAGCAGTTCTTC. As protein: CASSRGSSYNEQFF.

This rearrangement joins TRBV6-6 to TRBJ1-2; possible D gene TRBD1, 6 bases. Trimming took off 2 bases at V and 8 bases at J, with 9 bases between the two ends. From germline, CDR1 is MNHNY and CDR2 SVGAGI (reference sequence). The CDR3 spans 12 residues. CDR3 loop: CASSYGQPGYTF. Written as DNA, the CDR3 is TGTGCCAGCAGTTACGGACAGCCCGGCTACACCTTC.

This chain joins TRBV29-1 and TRBJ2-3; D is unresolved. The length of the CDR3 is 12 residues. Germline V lookup: CDR1 SQVTM, CDR2 ANQGSEA. The V gene lost 3 bases and the J gene lost 0 bases, with 4 bases spanning the gap. The CDR3 loop is CSVDLSTDTQYF. CDR3 DNA sequence: TGCAGCGTTGACCTAAGCACAGATACGCAGTATTTT.

The chain uses TRBV28 and TRBJ1-5; D ambiguous. Per the germline V gene, CDR1 is MDHEN and CDR2 is SYDVKM. The CDR3 loop spans 13 amino acids. Trimming removed 5 bases from V and 5 bases from J, with 10 bases in between. This CDR3 is CASSPTPYQPQHF. CDR3 DNA sequence: TGTGCCAGCAGTCCTACACCGTATCAGCCCCAGCATTTT.

CDR3 loop: CASSLATSGGHGDTQYF. CDR3 in DNA: TGTGCCAGCAGCTTGGCCACTAGCGGGGGGCATGGAGATACGCAGTATTTT. This chain connects TRBV5-6 to TRBJ2-3, with 12 bases matching TRBD2. Germline V gene data show CDR1 as SGHDT and CDR2 as YYEEEE. This CDR3 contains 17 residues. The V segment lost 0 bases and the J segment 5 bases; nucleotides outside the gene matches: 7.

This rearrangement joins TRBV30 to TRBJ2-2; TRBD1 might be the D (6 bases). V gave up 6 bases and J gave up 9 bases, with 20 bases separating them. Germline assignment: CDR1 GTSNPN and CDR2 SVGIG (reference sequence). The length of the CDR3 is 14 residues. This chain's CDR3 is CACKGWGLSRELFF. CDR3 coding DNA: TGTGCCTGTAAAGGGTGGGGGCTGAGCAGGGAGCTGTTTTTT.

V and J are TRBV29-1 and TRBJ2-7, with D possibly matching TRBD1 (6 bases). Germline V gene data show CDR1 as SQVTM and CDR2 as ANQGSEA. This CDR3 spans 12 amino acids. The ends were cut back, 4 bases at V and 4 bases at J, with 11 bases in the middle. The DNA for the CDR3 is TGCAGCGTTGGGGTGGGGGCTTACGAGCAGTACGTC. Translated, it gives CSVGVGAYEQYV.

Comments on this clone: This CDR3 fails to terminate in the conserved phenylalanine or tryptophan, so it likely reflects a read error. No DNA is shown, since the ends of the CDR3 on it are uncertain; the CDR3 is the one TCRdb lists. The chain carries TRBV10-1 and TRBJ2-7. Germline V CDR1 and CDR2: WNHNN, SYGVQD (reference sequence). The CDR3 has 8 residues if both end residues are counted. This CDR3 is CASSLGCP.

The chain employs TRBV7-3 and TRBJ2-1; weak D call: TRBD1 (6 bases). Trimming left V 4 bases short and J 5 bases short, with 9 bases between. This CDR3 comprises 13 residues. Germline V CDR1 and CDR2: SGHTA, FQGTGA. CDR3 protein: CASSSTGNNEQFF. The CDR3 DNA is TGTGCCAGCAGCTCGACAGGTAACAATGAGCAGTTCTTC.

The CDR3 here is CASSFQGPSIQYF. The CDR3 DNA reads TGTGCCAGCAGCTTCCAGGGACCCAGCATTCAGTACTTC. The chain employs TRBV28 and TRBJ2-4; the D gene could be TRBD1 or TRBD2 (5 bases each). The CDR3 consists of 13 residues. CDR1 MDHEN and CDR2 SYDVKM come from the germline V gene. The ends were cut back, 6 bases at V and 9 bases at J, with 15 bases in the middle.

This clone was seen only once. This chain joins TRBV7-3 and TRBJ1-5; 8 nucleotides agree with TRBD1. The CDR3 sequence is 13 residues long. The ends lost 5 bases at V and 7 bases at J; junction bases unmatched: 4. CDR1 and CDR2 (germline): SGHTA, FQGTGA. CDR3 region: CASSSGQGQPQHF. As DNA, the CDR3 is TGTGCCAGCAGCAGCGGACAGGGACAGCCCCAGCATTTT.

The V and J genes are TRBV18 and TRBJ1-6; 11 bases align to TRBD1. Germline lookup yields CDR1 KGHSH and CDR2 LQKENI. V shed 6 bases and J 7 bases; nucleotides not matched to a gene: 11. CDR3 size: 17 residues. CDR3 sequence (DNA): TGTGCCAGCTCCCCGACGGACAGGGGGCCGGGAAATTCACCCCTCCACTTT. Translating gives CASSPTDRGPGNSPLHF.

This rearrangement joins TRBV18 to TRBJ1-6, with 11 positions matching TRBD1. The J segment lost 6 bases and the V segment lost 6 bases, leaving 4 bases of the junction unmatched. CDR1 and CDR2 from the germline V gene are KGHSH and LQKENI. The CDR3 is 15 amino acids. The CDR3 DNA reads TGTGCCAGCTCCCAAGGACAGGGGGCTAATTCACCCCTCCACTTT. The encoded protein is CASSQGQGANSPLHF.

V usage is TRBV5-5 and J usage is TRBJ1-2, with 11 nucleotides matching TRBD1. This CDR3 comprises 15 residues. Per the germline V gene, CDR1 is SGHKS and CDR2 is YYEKEE (reference sequence). J lost 4 bases, V lost 4 bases, and 6 bases had no gene match. DNA of the CDR3: TGTGCCAGCAGCATCGGGACAGGGGGGGTCTATGGCTACACCTTC. Its protein is CASSIGTGGVYGYTF.

The chain carries TRBV5-1 and TRBJ1-6, with D possibly being TRBD1 (5 bases). The CDR3 contains 15 residues. Germline lookup yields CDR1 SGHRS and CDR2 YFSETQ. The V gene lost 0 bases and the J gene lost 6 bases, with 10 bases spanning the gap. CDR3 in amino acids: CASSLAGQSNSPLHF. For the CDR3, the DNA is TGCGCCAGCAGCTTGGCAGGGCAGAGTAATTCACCCCTCCACTTT.